The clone carrying this TCR beta chain was observed at least ten times. Its antigen is not known. The sample belongs to a study of early T cells in non-severe SARS-CoV-2 infection. Looking at the study overall: Bulk RNA from unsorted whole blood was sequenced; chains were unpaired. General observations from the study: The matching step, a VDJdb search, favored anti-spike CD8 responses and missed private and CD4 specificities.

TCRdb itself ran the 5' RACE reads through MiXCR, one entry per CDR3 protein. Of tens of thousands of distinct CDR3 sequences listed, about 9.8% were seen once; the top ten hold approximately 15%. The CDR3 is made up of 13 amino acids. In germline, CDR1 is SGHTA, CDR2 FQGNSA. Between the trimmed V and J ends, which lost 1 base and 3 bases, there was a span of 6 bases. V gene TRBV7-2 combines with J gene TRBJ1-2; no reliable D call. The origin of this receptor is an adult who was a healthcare worker with PCR-confirmed SARS-CoV-2 infection or an uninfected control (not recorded which). The sample comprised whole blood. The DNA of the CDR3 is TGTGCCAGCAGCTTAGTAACGTACTATGGCTACACCTTC. Encoded protein: CASSLVTYYGYTF.